This is a list of T cell receptor beta chains from one sample in a study of blood T cell repertoires in COVID-19. Clones were sequenced by immunoSEQ multiplex PCR, and TCRdb holds only the in-frame ones, with some missing. The repertoire holds approximately 200,000 clones, more than 70% seen once, with around 9% in the top ten. Sequences were obtained from PBMCs or T cells enriched from blood (not recorded which). These receptors were taken from a woman aged 30 to 39 who had recovered from COVID-19. Each CDR3 is given without its conserved first and last residue. The order of the fields is V gene, CDR3 protein.

>TRBV19
ASRAASAQGIEQF
>TRBV7-9
ASSFSTETPFYGYT
>TRBV27
ASSPQGPYTQY
>TRBV27
ASRALSSYEQY
>TRBV7-9
ASSSRTGNHGYT
>TRBV19
ASSIGTSDTQY
>TRBV30
AWSEGVGQPQH
>TRBV28
ASSLFSGGANEQF
>TRBV10-3
AIGPGGAYTEAF
>TRBV9
ASSVGGGGSYEQY
>TRBV28
ASSFRTTGQETQY
>TRBV5-1
ASRDPGRPDHTEAF
>TRBV19
ASSRTGTGFYEQY
>TRBV5-5
ASSQASQGRRGDNEQF
>TRBV29-1
SVRGDANYGYT
>TRBV3-1/TRBV3-2
ASSQDHLNRVQQF
>TRBV29-1
SVAVQQETQY
>TRBV5-1
ASSSRTGVTEAF
>TRBV7-2
ASSSQGVRNSPLH
>TRBV19
ASSDPGTSIEQF
>TRBV9
ASSEYRSENTEAF
>TRBV9
ASSVLERINTGELF
>TRBV4-1
ASSQPPWAGGSTDTQY
>TRBV4-2
ASSQASIPTSGRLNEQF
>TRBV28
ASLSAGKDIYGYT
>TRBV29-1
SVQGMNTEAF
>TRBV18
ASSRDRYQPQH
>TRBV18
ASSPTGVSYEQY
>TRBV5-1
ASSLRDRVTEAF
>TRBV5-8
ASSYSGLGDTQY
>TRBV30
AWSDPRGFGVWEQY
>TRBV6-5
ASSRGRDYEQY
>TRBV6-1
ASSEDRGWNQPQH
>TRBV7-2
ASSLNRPSGRGDTQY
>TRBV9
ASSVAGHQLVYGYT
>TRBV28
ASSIVGLYYEQY
>TRBV27
ASSLRYRGSNQPQH
>TRBV9
ASSPQRWTAVQETQY
>TRBV3-1/TRBV3-2
ASSRTPGTSGSTDTQY
>TRBV6-5
ASRGGRNEQF
>TRBV7-8
ASRQTSGNTIY
>TRBV5-6
ASSQQGYPWTEQF
>TRBV24-1
ATSRGPGETQY
>TRBV3-1/TRBV3-2
ASSHGGWANTEAF
>TRBV10-1
ASSESGGNLNEQF
>TRBV7-3
ASSPGGLNTEAF